The TCR beta chain described here comes from a study of T cells in Graves' hyperthyroidism and ophthalmopathy (dated 2019 in TCRdb). Some background on the complete study: Peripheral blood samples were taken at initial diagnosis, before any treatment was given. The paper reports TCR Vbeta CDR3 sequencing of more than 120 peripheral blood samples: 40 or so ophthalmopathy, fewer than 85 hyperthyroidism and approximately 17 progressor patients. The study also compared thyroid tissue and blood T-cell repertoires from 6 or 7 Graves' hyperthyroidism patients. A discovery cohort of about a hundred patients, about 44 with Graves' ophthalmopathy and 55 to 60 with stable Graves' hyperthyroidism, was used to find distinguishing TCR V-J signatures. Prospective prediction of ophthalmopathy was tested in an independent validation cohort consisting of 18 to 20 hyperthyroidism patients and around 17 patients who later progressed to ophthalmopathy. Once sampling was done, hyperthyroidism patients were given methimazole at a starting dose of 30 mg daily, whereas ophthalmopathy patients were given high-dose intravenous methylprednisolone. For training and testing, the approximately 97 patients in the discovery cohort were randomly divided in a 7:3 ratio. The study at large found these results: A 13 V-J signature model separated ophthalmopathy from stable hyperthyroidism, with about 88% sensitivity and about 81% specificity in cross-validation and 80%/75% in testing. During validation, the model predicted progression to ophthalmopathy a median of about 6.3 months ahead of onset, with almost 71% sensitivity and less than 85% specificity. No statistical method was used to set the sample size in advance, and investigators knew the group allocation. Blood samples also contained most of the expanded thyroid clonotypes (frequency above 0.001), which suggests that blood repertoires may reflect thyroid immune responses.

TCR beta CDR3 regions were amplified from RNA transcripts. For the first round of RT-PCR on the TCR CDR3, the HTBI primer set was used together with the Qiagen OneStep RT-PCR kit. Libraries were constructed in a second round of multiplex PCR, after which size selection and purification were carried out. Sequencing of the libraries was done on an Illumina HiSeq2000 using paired-end 100 bp reads. In the paper's pipeline: SOAPnuke was used to process the raw data, throwing out any read that contained adapters or uncalled bases, had a mean Phred below 15, or lacked an exact constant-primer or identifier match. COPE v1.2.5 was used to merge the high-quality paired reads, and each unique nucleotide sequence was defined as a clonotype. Clonotypes were aligned to IMGT TRBV, TRBD and TRBJ reference segments using MiTCR v1.1. Analysis was restricted to V-J combinations with a frequency above 0.0001, which covered about 99% of repertoires. The TCS score was defined as the ratio of F50 (clonal expansion) to E x V (chaos), calculated using BLOSUM62-based TCRdist between CDR3 peptides within each V-J. Welch's t-statistics and random forest reduced 500 to 650 V-J features to fewer than 15, which were used in a naive Bayes classifier (R e1071). Using fastp at Q25 and MiXCR, TCRdb reprocessed the public reads and kept productive beta chains. Each CDR3 protein appears once, grouped with its most common genes and DNA. TCRdb, not the authors, supplied the V and J calls. Across this sample there are 600,000 to 650,000 distinct CDR3 sequences, with around 15% seen only once. Clones ranked in the top ten supply approximately 3.9% of the sample.

From cysteine to phenylalanine, the CDR3 is 14 amino acids long. The sequence is cut down to CDR3 DNA, 42 bases in frame from base 1. For CDR1 and CDR2, the germline V gene (reference sequence) lists PRHDT and FYEKMQ. Comments on this clonotype: Its cognate antigen has yet to be identified. At one of its ends the junction is not consistent with the germline gene, which may arise from a read error.

Stable Graves' hyperthyroidism was defined as no progression to ophthalmopathy during 18 months of follow-up. The hyperthyroidism patients were between 18 and 65 years old and newly diagnosed, with a disease duration of less than 2 months. Patients with uncontrolled infections, other autoimmune diseases, pregnancy or lactation were excluded. Diagnoses relied on clinical symptoms, serum thyroxine and TRAb, thyroid ultrasound and orbital computed tomography. PBMCs were separated from roughly 9.6 ml of fresh peripheral blood using Ficoll-Paque density gradient centrifugation. Trizol reagent was used to extract total RNA, and RNA quality was then checked on an Agilent 2100 Bioanalyzer.

The source is a woman aged 25 to 39 with Graves' hyperthyroidism. The sequenced sample consisted of blood. This receptor chain uses TRBV13 and TRBJ1-4, and possibly TRBD1, on 5 matching bases. The CDR3 reads CANSPGTNNEKLFF. The base sequence is TGTGCCAACAGCCCCGGGACCAATAATGAAAAACTGTTTTTT. The CDR3 plus the reference TRBV13 and TRBJ1-4 genes for the other parts give the full variable domain: AAGVIQSPRHLIKEKRETATLKCYPIPRHDTVYWYQQGPGQDPQFLISFYEKMQSDKGSIPDRFSAQQFSDYHSELNMSSLELGDSALYFCANSPGTNNEKLFFGSGTQLSVL.